This TCR beta chain was recovered during a study of T cell responses to AZD1222 COVID-19 vaccine. Sequenced by immunoSEQ multiplex PCR; TCRdb stores in-frame clones only, minus some. Of over 70,000 clones detected, more than 60% appear once; the ten largest clones hold roughly 28%. This CDR3 has 16 amino acids. V was clipped by 1 base and J by 2 bases, with 14 bases between them. Germline V gives CDR1 MGHRA, CDR2 YSYEKL. Broader study findings: Clonal diversity was possibly underestimated, and the donors were mostly white British, with more females.

To note about this clone: Its antigen remains unidentified.

The chain has TRBV4-1 and TRBJ1-1; TRBD1 is a possible D gene (6 bases). The TCR originated in an adult who received the MenACWY meningococcal vaccine as a control. This sample comprised peripheral blood, obtained 28 days after the second dose of the MenACWY control vaccine. CDR3 in amino acids: CASSQGRGGTNTEAFF. The CDR3 DNA sequence: TGCGCCAGCAGCCAAGGAAGGGGGGGAACCAACACTGAAGCTTTCTTT.